One and the same sample provided the 26 T cell receptor beta chains below, sequenced in a study of human T cells and chemical hapten exposure. One entry per CDR3 protein, called by TCRdb with MiXCR from the RACE reads. There are around 330,000 distinct CDR3 sequences in the sample; about 5.4% occur only once, and more than 8% lies in the top ten. Time point denoted: pre-sensitization, week 0. Documented treatment: therapeutic diphenylcyclopropenone sensitization with weekly scalp DPC. Sample: whole blood, taken in connection with sensitization to the hapten diphenylcyclopropenone (DPC). The source of these receptors is a woman under 30 with alopecia areata. Some clones in this sample may be carry-over from other donors' samples.

This clonotype occurred many times. V usage is TRBV2 and J usage is TRBJ1-2; D is undetermined. V lost 4 bases and J lost 4, with 10 bases in between. The CDR3 extends over 13 amino acids. CDR1 and CDR2 from the germline V gene are SNHLY and FYNNEI. The CDR3 region has the DNA TGTGCCAGCAGTGCCAGATTGGGCTATGGCTACACCTTC. Protein sequence: CASSARLGYGYTF.

This clonotype was counted a few times. The chain joins TRBV7-9 to TRBJ2-2, with D perhaps matching TRBD1 or TRBD2 (5 bases each). Per germline, CDR1 SEHNR and CDR2 FQNEAQ (reference sequence). Trimming left V 4 bases short and J 6 bases short, with 12 bases between. This CDR3 is 14 amino acids long. The chain's CDR3 is CASSSGLEAGELFF. The CDR3 nucleotides read TGTGCCAGCAGCTCAGGGTTGGAGGCCGGGGAGCTGTTTTTT. The full variable domain, its missing parts supplied by reference TRBV7-9 and TRBJ2-2, is DTGVSQNPRHKITKRGQNVTFRCDPISEHNRLYWYRQTLGQGPEFLTYFQNEAQLEKSRLLSDRFSAERPKGSFSTLEIQRTEQGDSAMYLCASSSGLEAGELFFGEGSRLTVL.

This clonotype was observed at least ten times. The chain is built from TRBV18 and TRBJ1-1; 12 bases align to TRBD1. Germline assignment: CDR1 KGHSH and CDR2 LQKENI. V trimming: 2 bases; J trimming: 6 bases; junction bases outside the gene matches: 7. The CDR3 sequence is 16 residues long. CDR3 sequence (DNA): TGTGCCAGCTCACCATCGGGACAGGGGGCCAAACCTGAAGCTTTCTTT. Residues: CASSPSGQGAKPEAFF.

The table lists this clonotype with many counts. V gene TRBV6-2 or TRBV6-3 combines with J gene TRBJ1-2; unclear D gene. Deletions cut 0 bases from V and 4 bases from J, with 3 bases between. The CDR3 contains 12 residues. Germline values: CDR1 MNHEY, CDR2 SVGEGT. CDR3 DNA: TGTGCCAGCAGTTACTCAGCCTATGGCTACACCTTC. This sequence encodes CASSYSAYGYTF.

This chain joins TRBV6-5 and TRBJ1-6; 7 positions agree with TRBD1. CDR1 MNHEY and CDR2 SVGAGI come from the germline V gene. V shed 5 bases and J 13 bases; nucleotides not matched to a gene: 8. This CDR3 is 13 amino acids long. CDR3 region: CASSRQGRTPLHF. The CDR3 nucleotides read TGTGCCAGCAGTAGACAGGGTCGAACTCCCCTCCACTTT.

This clonotype has a count of ten or more. The CDR3 loop is CASSPFLASNQPQHF. In DNA, the CDR3 is TGTGCCAGCAGTCCTTTTCTGGCTAGCAATCAGCCCCAGCATTTT. V and J are TRBV27 and TRBJ1-5; unclear D gene. This CDR3 region has 15 residues. Germline V gene lookup returns CDR1 MNHEY and CDR2 SMNVEV (reference sequence). The V end was cut by 5 bases, the J end by 0 bases, with 11 bases between.

On this clonotype itself: Because the CDR3's place on the DNA is in doubt, the DNA is left out and the CDR3 is given as listed by TCRdb. The gene calls are TRBV5-1 and TRBJ1-1; the D call of TRBD1 is as the table states it, not checked on the DNA. CDR1 and CDR2 from the germline V gene are SGHRS and YFSETQ. The CDR3 comprises 16 residues, both ends counted. The CDR3 protein is CASSSSGQRAYTEAFF.

The V and J genes are TRBV6-5 and TRBJ1-6; D possibly corresponds to TRBD1 (6 bases). The CDR3 loop spans 15 amino acids. Germline CDR1 and CDR2: MNHEY and SVGAGI. V lost 7 bases and J lost 7, with 17 bases in between. CDR3 coding DNA: TGTGCCAGCACGGACAGCCAGTTGAGGAATTCACCCCTCCACTTT. This sequence encodes CASTDSQLRNSPLHF.

This clonotype was found a few times. The chain links TRBV7-9 to TRBJ2-7, with a weak D call TRBD2 (6 bases). V was cut by 5 bases and J by 6 bases, with 11 bases left in between. The germline gives CDR1 SEHNR, CDR2 FQNEAQ (reference sequence). The CDR3 runs 12 residues. The CDR3 reads CASSHGGSEQYF. In DNA, the CDR3 is TGTGCCAGCAGCCACGGGGGTAGCGAGCAGTACTTC.

This clonotype showed up many times. The rearrangement uses TRBV29-1 and TRBJ2-3; D is unclear. V shed 7 bases and J shed 4 bases, with 15 bases lying between them. The germline V gene encodes CDR1 SQVTM and CDR2 ANQGSEA. This CDR3 is 13 amino acids long. The CDR3 is CSATTRGADTQYF. The CDR3 nucleotides are TGCAGCGCCACGACGAGAGGAGCAGATACGCAGTATTTT.

This chain joins TRBV6-6 and TRBJ2-7; D may be TRBD1 (6 bases). Germline-derived CDR1 and CDR2 are MNHNY and SVGAGI (reference sequence). The CDR3 extends over 13 amino acids. The V end lost 6 bases, the J end lost 6 bases, and 15 bases lay between the germline ends. CDR3 region: CASSSGTSREQYF. Written as DNA, the CDR3 is TGTGCCAGCAGCTCCGGGACAAGCCGCGAGCAGTACTTC.

The rearrangement joins TRBV5-6 to TRBJ2-1, with no clear D. The germline V gene encodes CDR1 SGHDT and CDR2 YYEEEE. The V end was cut by 3 bases, the J end by 5 bases, with 15 bases between. This CDR3 contains 15 residues. The CDR3 nucleotides are TGTGCCAGCAGCTCCACGGACGCCTACCACAATGAGCAGTTCTTC. Protein product: CASSSTDAYHNEQFF.

This clonotype was counted only a few times. CDR3 sequence reads: CASSSGATEAFF. The DNA of the CDR3 is TGTGCCAGCAGTTCCGGGGCCACTGAAGCTTTCTTT. J is TRBJ1-1 and V is TRBV7-9; D might be TRBD1 (5 bases). This CDR3 is built from 12 residues. V lost 6 bases to trimming and J lost 4 bases, with 9 bases between them. CDR1 SEHNR and CDR2 FQNEAQ come from the germline V gene (reference sequence).

In its sample, this clonotype was seen many times. This chain links TRBV11-2 with TRBJ2-1; D remains ambiguous. This CDR3 comprises 16 residues. V lost 5 bases to trimming and J lost 8 bases, with 22 bases between them. Germline lookup yields CDR1 SGHAT and CDR2 FQNNGV. DNA for the CDR3: TGTGCCAGCAGCCCCCGAGGTTCAGCATTTAGTGATGAGCAGTTCTTC. Protein product: CASSPRGSAFSDEQFF.

The chain employs TRBV4-1 and TRBJ2-1; D is possibly TRBD1 (6 bases). Germline V lookup: CDR1 MGHRA, CDR2 YSYEKL. The germline V and J ends were trimmed by 2 bases and 10 bases, with 12 bases remaining between them. The CDR3 extends over 13 amino acids. CDR3 nucleotide sequence: TGCGCCAGCAGCCAAACAAACAGGGTGGAGCAGTTCTTC. It encodes CASSQTNRVEQFF.

This clonotype was seen at least ten times. The rearrangement joins TRBV6-5 to TRBJ1-6; tentative D call: TRBD1 (6 bases). There are 16 residues in the CDR3. Germline CDR1 MNHEY, CDR2 SVGAGI. Trimming stripped 0 bases from V and 7 bases from J, with 13 bases between. The CDR3 region is CASSYSFRQGNSPLHF. DNA of the CDR3: TGTGCCAGCAGTTACTCGTTTAGGCAGGGGAATTCACCCCTCCACTTT.

This clonotype was picked up many times. V and J are TRBV11-2 and TRBJ2-3; D is perhaps TRBD2 (5 bases). Between the trimmed V and J ends, which lost 3 bases and 7 bases, there was a span of 11 bases. CDR1 is SGHAT and CDR2 is FQNNGV in the germline V gene. The CDR3 runs to 13 residues. As DNA, the CDR3 is TGTGCCAGCAGCTTTCTAGGGAGTCATACGCAGTATTTT. Protein sequence: CASSFLGSHTQYF.

V and J are TRBV27 and TRBJ1-1; D is perhaps TRBD1 (5 bases). This CDR3 has 15 amino acids. V lost 2 bases to trimming and J lost 4 bases, with 14 bases between them. The germline gives CDR1 MNHEY, CDR2 SMNVEV (reference sequence). The CDR3 spells CASSLTGGRITEAFF. CDR3 bases: TGTGCCAGCAGTTTAACTGGGGGGAGGATCACTGAAGCTTTCTTT.

This clonotype was found many times. The chain links TRBV10-3 to TRBJ2-2, with D tentatively TRBD1 (6 bases). The CDR3 runs to 14 residues. V was cut by 10 bases and J by 1 base, with 13 bases left in between. Germline assignment: CDR1 ENHRY and CDR2 SYGVKD. CDR3 sequence reads: CATADRKNTGELFF. In DNA form, the CDR3 reads TGTGCCACCGCCGACAGGAAGAACACCGGGGAGCTGTTTTTT.

This chain joins TRBV27 and TRBJ1-4, with 8 positions matching TRBD1. CDR3 size: 13 residues. Germline V gene data show CDR1 as MNHEY and CDR2 as SMNVEV (reference sequence). Trimming cost V 3 bases and J 7 bases; bases outside gene matches: 1. CDR3 loop: CASSLQGAEKLFF. CDR3 DNA sequence: TGTGCCAGCAGTTTGCAGGGGGCTGAAAAACTGTTTTTT.

The gene calls are TRBV6-2 or TRBV6-3 and TRBJ2-1, with 10 bases fitting TRBD2. With V trimmed by 0 bases and J by 12 bases, 11 bases remained unmatched. Per the germline V gene, CDR1 is MNHEY and CDR2 is SVGEGT. The CDR3 loop spans 16 amino acids. CDR3 in amino acids: CASSYSGASGGAGQFF. The CDR3 bases are TGTGCCAGCAGTTACTCAGGGGCTAGCGGGGGAGCTGGGCAGTTCTTC.

The rearrangement joins TRBV12-3 or TRBV12-4 to TRBJ1-1; D is unclear. Trimming pared 8 bases from V and 3 bases from J, leaving 4 bases between. The CDR3 consists of 10 residues. In DNA form, the CDR3 reads TGTGCCAGCTCGCACACTGAAGCTTTCTTT. Translated, it gives CASSHTEAFF.

The chain is built from TRBV5-5 and TRBJ1-5; D not resolved. The CDR3 sequence is 15 residues long. V dropped 0 bases and J dropped 0 bases, with 7 bases sitting between them. The V gene's germline CDR1 is SGHKS and CDR2 YYEKEE (reference sequence). CDR3 sequence: CASSLVSISNQPQHF. The CDR3 DNA sequence: TGTGCCAGCAGCTTGGTCTCCATTAGCAATCAGCCCCAGCATTTT.

Ten or more counts support this clonotype. This chain joins TRBV11-2 and TRBJ2-3, with TRBD2 identical over 7 bases. Germline lookup yields CDR1 SGHAT and CDR2 FQNNGV. Trimming took 1 base from V and 1 from J; bases not matched to a gene: 5. The CDR3 is made up of 16 amino acids. The CDR3 spells CASSLGEAGGTDTQYF. The DNA of the CDR3 is TGTGCCAGCAGCTTAGGAGAGGCGGGGGGCACAGATACGCAGTATTTT.

V gene TRBV7-2 combines with J gene TRBJ2-3, with D uncertain. The germline CDR1 and CDR2 sequences are SGHTA and FQGNSA. The CDR3 is 15 amino acids. The V end lost 3 bases, the J end lost 0 bases, and 10 bases lay between the germline ends. The CDR3 DNA follows: TGTGCCAGCAGCTTCCCCCATTCTAGCACAGATACGCAGTATTTT. This sequence encodes CASSFPHSSTDTQYF. Full variable domain (remainder filled in from reference TRBV7-2 and TRBJ2-3): GAGVSQSPSNKVTEKGKDVELRCDPISGHTALYWYRQSLGQGLEFLIYFQGNSAPDKSGLPSDRFSAERTGGSVSTLTIQRTQQEDSAVYLCASSFPHSSTDTQYFGPGTRLTVL.

There are a few counts of this clonotype. V gene TRBV9 combines with J gene TRBJ2-3; TRBD2 agrees at 9 bases. CDR1 is SGDLS, CDR2 YYNGEE, per germline. V lost 4 bases to trimming and J lost 0 bases; unmatched junction nucleotides: 12. The CDR3 extends over 18 amino acids. The CDR3 DNA follows: TGTGCCAGCAGCAAGACTAGCGGAGCATTTTTTAGCACAGATACGCAGTATTTT. Amino acid sequence: CASSKTSGAFFSTDTQYF.